The 20 T cell receptor beta chains below come from one sample, sequenced in a study of blood T cell repertoires in COVID-19. Data came from immunoSEQ multiplex PCR; TCRdb stores just in-frame clones and leaves some out. Seen here are under 150,000 clones, approximately 84% observed once, and the top ten hold approximately 1.5%. Sequenced: peripheral blood. All receptors come from a man in his sixties with acute or convalescent COVID-19.

This rearrangement joins TRBV5-4 to TRBJ2-5, with TRBD1 identical over 9 bases. The CDR3 is 15 residues long. Germline values: CDR1 SGHNT, CDR2 YYREEE (reference sequence). V shed 6 bases and J 2 bases; nucleotides not matched to a gene: 8. The CDR3 sequence: CASTFDRGLQETQYF. CDR3 nucleotides: TGTGCCAGCACCTTCGACAGGGGGTTGCAAGAGACCCAGTACTTC.

J is TRBJ1-6 and V is TRBV10-3, with a tentative D call TRBD1 (5 bases). The CDR3 consists of 15 residues. V gave up 1 base and J gave up 9 bases, with 13 bases separating them. Germline V lookup: CDR1 ENHRY, CDR2 SYGVKD. The CDR3 region is CAISELGEEVSPLHF. DNA for the CDR3: TGTGCCATCAGTGAGTTAGGGGAGGAAGTTTCACCCCTCCACTTT.

The chain carries TRBV5-6 and TRBJ2-7, with 12 bases fitting TRBD2. Per the germline V gene, CDR1 is SGHDT and CDR2 is YYEEEE. CDR3 length: 17 amino acids. With V trimmed by 3 bases and J by 1 base, 8 bases remained unmatched. The CDR3 DNA sequence: TGTGCCAGCAGCTCCCGAATAGGACTAGCGGGATCCTACGAGCAGTACTTC. Translation: CASSSRIGLAGSYEQYF.

This chain uses TRBV7-9 with TRBJ2-3; D uncertain. The V gene's germline CDR1 is SEHNR and CDR2 FQNEAQ (reference sequence). With 1 base removed from V and 3 bases from J, the gap between germline ends came to 14 bases. This CDR3 is 16 amino acids long. The CDR3 spells CASSLGGGERTDTQYF. The CDR3 coding sequence is TGTGCCAGCAGCTTAGGCGGTGGAGAGAGGACAGATACGCAGTATTTT.

V and J are TRBV5-1 and TRBJ1-1; 9 nucleotides agree with TRBD1. The ends lost 2 bases at V and 0 bases at J; junction bases unmatched: 17. The CDR3 consists of 20 residues. Per germline, CDR1 SGHRS and CDR2 YFSETQ. CDR3 region: CASSFSPGTGTAGMNTEAFF. The CDR3 DNA sequence: TGCGCCAGCAGCTTCAGTCCCGGGACAGGGACCGCGGGGATGAACACTGAAGCTTTCTTT.

V usage is TRBV5-1 and J usage is TRBJ1-1; a weak D match, TRBD1 (5 bases). Germline assignment: CDR1 SGHRS and CDR2 YFSETQ. The CDR3 runs 15 residues. V was clipped by 0 bases and J by 9 bases, with 18 bases between them. CDR3 nucleotide sequence: TGCGCCAGCAGCTTGGTCCTGGGGGGTCGATCAAAAGCTTTCTTT. This encodes CASSLVLGGRSKAFF.

The chain links TRBV6-6 to TRBJ2-2, with D perhaps TRBD1 (6 bases). This CDR3 has 16 amino acids. Germline V gene data show CDR1 as MNHNY and CDR2 as SVGAGI (reference sequence). With 4 bases removed from V and 7 bases from J, the gap between germline ends came to 19 bases. DNA of the CDR3: TGTGCCAGCAGTTCCAACGCCCGGGACACGGGCGGGGAGCTGTTTTTT. Protein sequence: CASSSNARDTGGELFF.

V and J are TRBV6-6 and TRBJ1-6; 8 nucleotides line up with TRBD1. This CDR3 comprises 15 residues. Germline values: CDR1 MNHNY, CDR2 SVGAGI (reference sequence). With 6 bases clipped from V and 9 bases from J, the junction kept 10 bases outside the gene matches. The CDR3 spells CASSPLAGGGSPLHF. CDR3 sequence (DNA): TGTGCCAGCAGCCCCCTAGCAGGGGGCGGTTCACCCCTCCACTTT.

V gene TRBV5-1 combines with J gene TRBJ1-1; D is perhaps TRBD1 (6 bases). Deletions cut 0 bases from V and 4 bases from J, with 16 bases between. The CDR3 spans 16 residues. Germline values: CDR1 SGHRS, CDR2 YFSETQ. CDR3 DNA: TGCGCCAGCAGCTTGGCGGGGGGCGTACAAGGCACTGAAGCTTTCTTT. This gives the protein CASSLAGGVQGTEAFF. Based on the CDR3 plus reference TRBV5-1 and TRBJ1-1, the full variable domain is KAGVTQTPRYLIKTRGQQVTLSCSPISGHRSVSWYQQTPGQGLQFLFEYFSETQRNKGNFPGRFSGRQFSNSRSEMNVSTLELGDSALYLCASSLAGGVQGTEAFFGQGTRLTVV.

The V call is TRBV10-3, the J call TRBJ1-1; no reliable D call. CDR3 length equals 15 residues. V was trimmed by 10 bases and J by 4 bases, leaving 22 bases between them. Germline V gives CDR1 ENHRY, CDR2 SYGVKD. DNA of the CDR3: TGTGCCACCAACTTGGGAGGTGGGCGGGGCACTGAAGCTTTCTTT. Encoded protein: CATNLGGGRGTEAFF.

The rearrangement joins TRBV11-2 to TRBJ2-1; TRBD1 is a possible D gene (6 bases). This CDR3 is built from 14 residues. The V gene's germline CDR1 is SGHAT and CDR2 FQNNGV. Trimming removed 4 bases from V and 8 bases from J, with 15 bases in between. CDR3 protein: CASSSLGQSDEQFF. The CDR3, as DNA: TGTGCCAGCAGCTCTCTCGGACAGTCCGATGAGCAGTTCTTC.

The chain is built from TRBV5-1 and TRBJ2-2; D is ambiguous. Germline-derived CDR1 and CDR2 are SGHRS and YFSETQ. This CDR3 contains 14 residues. Between the trimmed V and J ends, which lost 5 bases and 1 base, there was a span of 9 bases. This CDR3 reads CASRRRWNTGELFF. The CDR3 bases are TGCGCCAGCAGACGTCGGTGGAACACCGGGGAGCTGTTTTTT.

The V gene is TRBV27, the J gene TRBJ2-1; 7 bases line up with TRBD1. The CDR3 has 14 amino acids. Germline V lookup: CDR1 MNHEY, CDR2 SMNVEV (reference sequence). V shed 9 bases, J shed 2 bases, and the junction held 7 bases outside the gene matches. The CDR3 bases are TGTGCCAGTAGGGGACAGCAGGCCTACAATGAGCAGTTCTTC. Protein sequence: CASRGQQAYNEQFF.

The chain combines TRBV29-1 with TRBJ1-2; 8 nucleotides agree with TRBD1. CDR1 and CDR2 from the germline V gene are SQVTM and ANQGSEA. Trimming at V came to 6 bases and at J to 6 bases, leaving 6 bases not matched to a gene. The CDR3 loop spans 12 amino acids. The CDR3 nucleotides read TGCAGCGTACCGGACAGGGTAGATGGCTACACCTTC. It is translated as CSVPDRVDGYTF.

The V call is TRBV7-2, the J call TRBJ2-7; tentative D call: TRBD1 (6 bases). Germline-derived CDR1 and CDR2 are SGHTA and FQGNSA. Trimming took 5 bases from V and 0 from J, leaving 11 bases between them. The CDR3 is made up of 14 amino acids. Here the CDR3 DNA reads TGTGCCAGCAGCCTCCGGACAGCCTCCTACGAGCAGTACTTC. It yields the protein CASSLRTASYEQYF.

J is TRBJ2-7 and V is TRBV13; D gene unclear. The germline V gene has CDR1 PRHDT and CDR2 FYEKMQ (reference sequence). Trimming removed 0 bases at V and 4 bases at J, with 4 bases between. This CDR3 is 12 amino acids long. DNA of the CDR3: TGTGCCAGCAGCTTAGGCAGGTACGAGCAGTACTTC. Translating it yields CASSLGRYEQYF. The full variable domain, rest sourced from reference TRBV13 and TRBJ2-7, is AAGVIQSPRHLIKEKRETATLKCYPIPRHDTVYWYQQGPGQDPQFLISFYEKMQSDKGSIPDRFSAQQFSDYHSELNMSSLELGDSALYFCASSLGRYEQYFGPGTRLTVT.

The rearrangement joins TRBV11-2 to TRBJ2-5, with 8 nucleotides matching TRBD1. V shed 3 bases and J 7 bases; nucleotides not matched to a gene: 4. This CDR3 is built from 13 residues. Germline assignment: CDR1 SGHAT and CDR2 FQNNGV. CDR3 sequence: CASSFRGPRTQYF. The CDR3 DNA sequence: TGTGCCAGCAGCTTCAGGGGGCCAAGGACCCAGTACTTC.

The table lists this clone with a few counts. The chain links TRBV11-1 to TRBJ2-7; perhaps TRBD2 as D (5 bases). This CDR3 is built from 15 residues. The germline V gene encodes CDR1 SGHAT and CDR2 FQDESV (reference sequence). V gave up 5 bases and J gave up 5 bases, with 19 bases separating them. The CDR3 nucleotides read TGTGCCAGCAGCCCCCTGCCCGGGGTTAACAACGAGCAGTACTTC. This sequence encodes CASSPLPGVNNEQYF.

The chain couples TRBV9 to TRBJ2-7, with 9 bases that match TRBD1. Germline CDR1 SGDLS, CDR2 YYNGEE. The CDR3 loop spans 15 amino acids. V lost 3 bases to trimming and J lost 0 bases; unmatched junction nucleotides: 4. CDR3 amino acids: CASSEGTGLSYEQYF. Here the CDR3 DNA reads TGTGCCAGCAGCGAGGGGACAGGGCTCTCCTACGAGCAGTACTTC.

The rearrangement uses TRBV5-1 and TRBJ2-5; D not certain. CDR3 length: 12 amino acids. Germline CDR1 is SGHRS and CDR2 is YFSETQ. V dropped 4 bases and J dropped 4 bases, with 8 bases sitting between them. CDR3 nucleotides: TGCGCCAGCAGCCACTCAGGAGAGACCCAGTACTTC. It yields the protein CASSHSGETQYF.